This paragraph reports one T cell receptor beta chain. The target antigen is unknown. This entry comes from a study of T cell repertoires in cytomegalovirus infection. As for the study in general: CMV infection and matching HLA type were both indicated by public TCR beta signatures.

The CDR3 totals 15 residues. Germline V gene sequence: CDR1 SGHRS, CDR2 YFSETQ. Trimming removed 0 bases from V and 1 base from J, with 11 bases in between. TCRdb recomputed calls from the reads with MiXCR, one row per CDR3 protein. The data contain roughly 920,000 distinct CDR3 sequences, 30% to 40% of them seen just once; the ten biggest clones take up under 15%. The clonotype comes from a human donor in good health (CMV status not recorded). Some clones in this sample may be carry-over from other donors' samples. V and J are TRBV5-1 and TRBJ2-7; possibly TRBD1 or TRBD2 for D (5 bases each). Sample: cultured CD8+ T cells from PBMCs, taken from culture after CMV antigen stimulation. The CDR3 loop is CASSLAWDGSYEQYF. CDR3 in DNA: TGCGCCAGCAGCTTGGCATGGGACGGGTCCTACGAGCAGTACTTC.